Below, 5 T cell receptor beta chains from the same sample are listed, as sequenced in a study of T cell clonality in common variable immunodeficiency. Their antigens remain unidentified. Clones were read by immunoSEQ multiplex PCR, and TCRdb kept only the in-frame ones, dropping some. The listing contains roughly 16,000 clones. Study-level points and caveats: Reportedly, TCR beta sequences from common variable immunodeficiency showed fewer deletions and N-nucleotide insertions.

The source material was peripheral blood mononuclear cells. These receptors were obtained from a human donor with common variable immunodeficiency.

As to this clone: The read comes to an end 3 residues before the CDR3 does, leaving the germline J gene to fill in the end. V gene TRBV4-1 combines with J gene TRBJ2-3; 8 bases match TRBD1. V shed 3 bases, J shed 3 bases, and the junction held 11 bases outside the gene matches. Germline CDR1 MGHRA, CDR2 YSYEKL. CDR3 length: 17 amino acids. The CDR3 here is CASSHGGQGLGTDTQYF. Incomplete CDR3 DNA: TGCGCCAGCAGCCACGGAGGACAGGGTTTAGGGACAGATACG.

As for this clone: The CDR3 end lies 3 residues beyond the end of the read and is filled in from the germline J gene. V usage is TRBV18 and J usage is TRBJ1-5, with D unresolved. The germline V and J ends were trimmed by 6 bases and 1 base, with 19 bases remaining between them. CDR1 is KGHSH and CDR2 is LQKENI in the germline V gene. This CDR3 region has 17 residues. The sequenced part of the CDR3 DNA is TGTGCCAGCTCCCCCTCCGGAGGGTCGGTGAGCAATCAGCCC. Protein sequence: CASSPSGGSVSNQP. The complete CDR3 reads CASSPSGGSVSNQPQHF.

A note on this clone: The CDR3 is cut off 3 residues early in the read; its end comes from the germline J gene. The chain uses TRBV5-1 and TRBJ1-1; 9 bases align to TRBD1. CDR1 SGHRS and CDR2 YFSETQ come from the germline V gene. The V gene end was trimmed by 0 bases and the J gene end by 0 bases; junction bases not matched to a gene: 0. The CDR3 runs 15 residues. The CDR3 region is CASSLDRGLNTEAFF. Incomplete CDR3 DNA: TGCGCCAGCAGCTTGGACAGGGGGCTGAACACTGAA.

The sequenced CDR3 bases are TGTGCCAGCAGTTATGGAGCAGGCTTCTCTGGAAACACC. This codes for CASSYGAGFSGNT. In full, the CDR3 reads CASSYGAGFSGNTIYF. The chain links TRBV6-2 or TRBV6-3 to TRBJ1-3, with no clear D. Read sequence stops 3 residues before the CDR3 end, and the germline J gene provides the missing end. Germline V gene lookup returns CDR1 MNHEY and CDR2 SVGEGT. This CDR3 comprises 16 residues. V was clipped by 3 bases and J by 0 bases, with 12 bases between them.

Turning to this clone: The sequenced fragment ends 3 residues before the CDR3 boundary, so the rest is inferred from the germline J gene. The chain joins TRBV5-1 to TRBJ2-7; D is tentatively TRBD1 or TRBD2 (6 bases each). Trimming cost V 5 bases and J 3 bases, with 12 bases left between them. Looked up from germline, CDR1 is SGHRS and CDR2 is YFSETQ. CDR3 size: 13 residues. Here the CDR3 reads CASSIQGGYEQYF. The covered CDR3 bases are TGCGCCAGCAGTATACAGGGAGGCTACGAG.